This TCR beta chain originates from a study of blood T cell repertoires in COVID-19 (TCRdb year 2020). Some background on the complete study: Samples from collaborators originated in the United States, Italy and Spain and spanned both the acute and convalescent phases of COVID-19. The samples were drawn from the first 160 participants of the ongoing ImmuneRACE study and from over 950 subjects provided by 6 global collaborators. The repertoires were released in a freely available public database meant as a resource for research on the immune response to SARS-CoV-2. The dataset comprised deeply sampled blood TCRbeta repertoires from subjects exposed to, actively infected with, or recovered from COVID-19. The material from the prospective study consisted of cDNA or gDNA derived from T cells, B-cell-depleted T cells, or PBMCs. The sample metadata nearly always contained a de-identified subject ID, COVID-19 status, age in years and sex. HLA class I and class II types, where available, came from metadata supplied by the sample provider rather than from assay-based typing.

TCRbeta CDR3 regions were amplified from genomic DNA by means of the immunoSEQ Assay, a bias-controlled multiplex PCR. The authors processed their data as follows. Nucleated cell counts per sample were estimated from amplification of reference gene primers within the assay. Sequence reads were collapsed and filtered to measure the absolute abundance of every unique TCRbeta CDR3 rearrangement. For each sample, productive Simpson clonality was calculated as the square root of Simpson's diversity index across productive rearrangements. Sourced from immuneACCESS, this table was stored by TCRdb with only in-frame sequences that have V and J called. A share of the clones is absent; for the studies checked, an unresolved V gene accounts for under half, and the remainder has no known explanation. V, J and clone size are those of that table, while D and trimming were read from the DNA. In this sample the table shows 220,000 or so clones, over 80% of which occur a single time. About 0.95% of the sample is in the top ten clones.

Participants in the prospective study were aged roughly 18 to 90 years, lived in 24 United States geographic areas, and enrolled through a virtual design. In the prospective study, cohorts were assigned on the basis of participant-reported clinical history obtained from a screening survey and a study questionnaire. Exposed participants were defined as having been in contact with someone with a PCR-confirmed or clinician-diagnosed COVID-19 case within 2 weeks of study entry. Mobile phlebotomists in the prospective study collected whole blood, serum and a nasopharyngeal or oropharyngeal swab from every participant. Over a roughly 2-month period, participants in the prospective study had the option of providing additional blood draws and questionnaires. Blood samples from the prospective study were shipped frozen or at room temperature prior to DNA extraction. V loses 4 bases of germline sequence and J loses 3 bases, and the interval between the two ends is 10 bases. The CDR3, from cysteine to phenylalanine, totals 13 residues. The DNA shown is the 39-base CDR3, in frame from base 1. For CDR1 and CDR2, the germline V gene lists SGHRS and YFSETQ.

With regard to this clone: This clone's antigen is unknown. No much larger clone exists at a distance of one base, and base qualities are not known.

Paper-wide results and their limitations: Clinical and demographic metadata were provided uncurated, with the amount varying by source and participant.

The receptor's source is a man in his fifties who had been exposed to COVID-19. This sequence uses TRBV5-1 and TRBJ1-1, with a tentative D gene TRBD1 over 6 matching bases. The sequencing input was PBMCs or T cells enriched from blood (not recorded which). The DNA sequence follows: TGCGCCAGCAGCCCAAACAGGGACACTGAAGCTTTCTTT. Its coded protein is CASSPNRDTEAFF.